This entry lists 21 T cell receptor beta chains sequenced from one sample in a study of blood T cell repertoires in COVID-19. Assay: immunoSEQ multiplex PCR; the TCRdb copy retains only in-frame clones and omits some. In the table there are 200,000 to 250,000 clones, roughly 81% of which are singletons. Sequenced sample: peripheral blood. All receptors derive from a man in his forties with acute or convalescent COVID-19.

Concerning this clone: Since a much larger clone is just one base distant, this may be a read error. The CDR3 protein is CASSLAGQGNYNEQFF. In DNA form, the CDR3 reads TGTGCCAGCAGCTTAGCAGGACAGGGAAACTACAATGAGCAGTTCTTC. V and J are TRBV11-2 and TRBJ2-1, with 8 positions matching TRBD1. The germline gives CDR1 SGHAT, CDR2 FQNNGV. V lost 1 base and J lost 3; bases outside the gene matches: 5. CDR3 size: 16 residues. Based on the CDR3 plus reference TRBV11-2 and TRBJ2-1, the full variable domain is EAGVAQSPRYKIIEKRQSVAFWCNPISGHATLYWYQQILGQGPKLLIQFQNNGVVDDSQLPKDRFSAERLKGVDSTLKIQPAKLEDSAVYLCASSLAGQGNYNEQFFGPGTRLTVL.

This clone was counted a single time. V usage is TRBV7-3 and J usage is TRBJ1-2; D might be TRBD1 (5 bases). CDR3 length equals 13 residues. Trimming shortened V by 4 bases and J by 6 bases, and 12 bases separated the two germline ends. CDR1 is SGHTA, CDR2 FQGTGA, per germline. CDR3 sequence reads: CASSSHPGNGYTF. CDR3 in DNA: TGTGCCAGCAGCTCCCACCCAGGGAATGGCTACACCTTC.

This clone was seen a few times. The CDR3 region is CASRGTGANNEQFF. CDR3 DNA: TGTGCCAGCCGAGGGACAGGCGCGAACAATGAGCAGTTCTTC. The rearrangement joins TRBV3-1 (or the pseudogene TRBV3-2) to TRBJ2-1; 8 nucleotides line up with TRBD1. V lost 8 bases to trimming and J lost 5 bases; unmatched junction nucleotides: 8. The CDR3 extends over 14 amino acids. Germline V gives CDR1 LGHDT, CDR2 YNNKEL (reference sequence).

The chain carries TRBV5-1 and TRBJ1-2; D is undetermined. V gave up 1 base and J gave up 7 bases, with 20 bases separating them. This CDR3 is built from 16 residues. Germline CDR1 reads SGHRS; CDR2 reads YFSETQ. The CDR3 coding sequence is TGCGCCAGCAGCTTGACCTTCCAACAGAAAGTCTCTGGCTACACCTTC. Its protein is CASSLTFQQKVSGYTF.

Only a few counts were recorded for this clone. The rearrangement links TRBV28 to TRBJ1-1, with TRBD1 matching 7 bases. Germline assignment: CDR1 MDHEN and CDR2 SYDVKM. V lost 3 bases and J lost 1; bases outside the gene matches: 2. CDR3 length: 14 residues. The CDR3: CASSFNRGNTEAFF. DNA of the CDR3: TGTGCCAGCAGTTTTAACAGGGGGAACACTGAAGCTTTCTTT.

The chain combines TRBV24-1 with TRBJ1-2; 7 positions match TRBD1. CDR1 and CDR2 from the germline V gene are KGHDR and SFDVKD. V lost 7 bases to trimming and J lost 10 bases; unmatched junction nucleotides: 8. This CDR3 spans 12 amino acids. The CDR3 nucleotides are TGTGCCACCAGGACAGGGCGGGATGACTACACCTTC. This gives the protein CATRTGRDDYTF.

The CDR3 protein is CASSRQGGITEAFF. The CDR3 DNA sequence: TGTGCCAGCAGTAGACAGGGAGGAATCACTGAAGCTTTCTTT. The chain uses TRBV28 and TRBJ1-1, with 7 bases fitting TRBD1. The junction had 7 bases not matched to a gene; V was cut back by 5 bases and J by 4 bases. The germline CDR1 and CDR2 sequences are MDHEN and SYDVKM. The CDR3 covers 14 residues.

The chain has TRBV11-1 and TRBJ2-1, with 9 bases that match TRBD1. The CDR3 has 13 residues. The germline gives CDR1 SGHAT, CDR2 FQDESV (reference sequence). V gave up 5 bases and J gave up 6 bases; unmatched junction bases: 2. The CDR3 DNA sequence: TGTGCCAGCAGCAGGGACAGGGCCAATGAGCAGTTCTTC. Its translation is CASSRDRANEQFF. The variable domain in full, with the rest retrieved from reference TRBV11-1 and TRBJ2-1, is EAEVAQSPRYKITEKSQAVAFWCDPISGHATLYWYRQILGQGPELLVQFQDESVVDDSQLPKDRFSAERLKGVDSTLKIQPAELGDSAMYLCASSRDRANEQFFGPGTRLTVL.

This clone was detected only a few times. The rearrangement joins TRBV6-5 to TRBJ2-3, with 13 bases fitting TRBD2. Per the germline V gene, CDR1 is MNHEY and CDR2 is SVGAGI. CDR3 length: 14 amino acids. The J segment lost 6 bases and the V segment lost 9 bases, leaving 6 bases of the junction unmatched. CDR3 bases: TGTGCCAGTTCCGGACTAGCGGGGGCCGATACGCAGTATTTT. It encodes CASSGLAGADTQYF.

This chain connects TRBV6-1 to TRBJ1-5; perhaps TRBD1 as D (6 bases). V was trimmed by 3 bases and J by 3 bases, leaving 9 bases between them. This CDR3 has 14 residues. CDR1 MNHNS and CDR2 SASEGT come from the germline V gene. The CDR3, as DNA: TGTGCCAGCAGTGAGGGACAAACCAATCAGCCCCAGCATTTT. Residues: CASSEGQTNQPQHF.

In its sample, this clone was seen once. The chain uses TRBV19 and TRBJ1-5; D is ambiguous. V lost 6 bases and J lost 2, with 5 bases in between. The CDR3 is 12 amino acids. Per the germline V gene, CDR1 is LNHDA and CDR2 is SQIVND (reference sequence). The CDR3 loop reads CASRAGNQPQHF. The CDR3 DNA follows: TGTGCCAGTAGGGCAGGCAATCAGCCCCAGCATTTT.

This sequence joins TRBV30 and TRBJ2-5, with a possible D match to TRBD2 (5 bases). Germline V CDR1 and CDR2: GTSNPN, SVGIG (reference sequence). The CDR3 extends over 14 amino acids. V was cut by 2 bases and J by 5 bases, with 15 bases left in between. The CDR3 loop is CAWSSPSTGETQYF. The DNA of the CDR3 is TGTGCCTGGAGTTCCCCCTCGACGGGGGAGACCCAGTACTTC.

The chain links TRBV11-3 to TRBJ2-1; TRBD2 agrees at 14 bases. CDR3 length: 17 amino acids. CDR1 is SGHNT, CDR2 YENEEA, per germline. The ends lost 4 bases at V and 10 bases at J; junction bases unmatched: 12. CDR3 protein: CASSSSGLAGVQKEQFF. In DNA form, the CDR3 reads TGTGCCAGCAGCTCCTCGGGACTAGCGGGGGTTCAAAAGGAGCAGTTCTTC.

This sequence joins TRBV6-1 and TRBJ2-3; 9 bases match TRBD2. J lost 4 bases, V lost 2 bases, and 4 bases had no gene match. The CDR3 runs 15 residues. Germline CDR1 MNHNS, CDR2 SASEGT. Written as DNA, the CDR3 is TGTGCCAGCAGTGAATCGGCGGGGGGGCCAGATACGCAGTATTTT. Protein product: CASSESAGGPDTQYF.

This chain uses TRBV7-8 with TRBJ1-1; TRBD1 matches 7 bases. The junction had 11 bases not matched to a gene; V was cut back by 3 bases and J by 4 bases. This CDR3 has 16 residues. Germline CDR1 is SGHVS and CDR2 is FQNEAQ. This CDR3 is CASSFPSTGYGTEAFF. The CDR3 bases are TGTGCCAGCAGCTTCCCCTCGACAGGGTACGGCACTGAAGCTTTCTTT.

The CDR3 bases are TGTGCCAGCAGCTTAACTAGCGGGGGGGCCTACAATGAGCAGTTCTTC. Its translation: CASSLTSGGAYNEQFF. The genes are TRBV7-3 and TRBJ2-1; 11 nucleotides align to TRBD2. V trimming: 0 bases; J trimming: 2 bases; junction bases outside the gene matches: 0. CDR3 size: 16 residues. From germline, CDR1 is SGHTA and CDR2 FQGTGA.

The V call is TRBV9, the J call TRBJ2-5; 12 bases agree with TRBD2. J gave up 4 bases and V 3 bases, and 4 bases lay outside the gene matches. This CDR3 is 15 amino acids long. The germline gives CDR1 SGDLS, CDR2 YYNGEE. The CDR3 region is CASSAGLAGLETQYF. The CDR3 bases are TGTGCCAGCAGCGCCGGACTAGCGGGGCTAGAGACCCAGTACTTC.

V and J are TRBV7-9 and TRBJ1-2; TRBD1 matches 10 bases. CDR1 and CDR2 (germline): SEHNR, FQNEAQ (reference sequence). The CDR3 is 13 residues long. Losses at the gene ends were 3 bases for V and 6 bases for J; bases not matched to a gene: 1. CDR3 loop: CASSFGQGDGYTF. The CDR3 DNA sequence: TGTGCCAGCAGCTTCGGACAGGGGGATGGCTACACCTTC. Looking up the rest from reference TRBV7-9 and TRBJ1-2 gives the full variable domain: DTGVSQNPRHKITKRGQNVTFRCDPISEHNRLYWYRQTLGQGPEFLTYFQNEAQLEKSRLLSDRFSAERPKGSFSTLEIQRTEQGDSAMYLCASSFGQGDGYTFGSGTRLTVV.

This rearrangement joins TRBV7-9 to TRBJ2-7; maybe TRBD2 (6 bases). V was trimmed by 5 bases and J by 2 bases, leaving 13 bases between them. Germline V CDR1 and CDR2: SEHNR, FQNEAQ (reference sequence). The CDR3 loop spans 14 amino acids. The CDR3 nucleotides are TGTGCCAGCAGCCAACGGACTACCCCCTACGAGCAGTACTTC. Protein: CASSQRTTPYEQYF.

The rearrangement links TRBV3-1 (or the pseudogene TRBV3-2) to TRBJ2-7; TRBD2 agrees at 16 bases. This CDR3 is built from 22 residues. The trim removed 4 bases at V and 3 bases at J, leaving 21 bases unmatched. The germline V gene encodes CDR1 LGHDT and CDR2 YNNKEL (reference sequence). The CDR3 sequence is CASSRPSGTSGGALLGGYEQYF. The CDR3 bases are TGTGCCAGCAGCCGTCCGAGTGGGACTAGCGGGGGGGCCCTTCTCGGCGGCTACGAGCAGTACTTC.

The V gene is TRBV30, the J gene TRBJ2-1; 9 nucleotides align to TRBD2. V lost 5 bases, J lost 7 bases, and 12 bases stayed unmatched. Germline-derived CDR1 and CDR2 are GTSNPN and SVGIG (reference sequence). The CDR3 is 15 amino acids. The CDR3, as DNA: TGTGCCTGGCAACCCGGCGGGGGGGGGAGAAATGAGCAGTTCTTC. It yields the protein CAWQPGGGGRNEQFF.